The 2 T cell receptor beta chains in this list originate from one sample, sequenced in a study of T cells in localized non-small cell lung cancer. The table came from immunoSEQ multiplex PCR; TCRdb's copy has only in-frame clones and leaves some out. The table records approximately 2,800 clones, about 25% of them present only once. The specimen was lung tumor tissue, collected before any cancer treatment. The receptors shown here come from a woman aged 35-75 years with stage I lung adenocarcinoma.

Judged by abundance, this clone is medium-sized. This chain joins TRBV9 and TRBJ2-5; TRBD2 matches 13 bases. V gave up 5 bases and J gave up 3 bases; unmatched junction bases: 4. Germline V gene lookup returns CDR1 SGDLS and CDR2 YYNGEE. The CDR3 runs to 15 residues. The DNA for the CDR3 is TGTGCCAGCAGACCCGGGACTAGCGGGAAAGAGACCCAGTACTTC. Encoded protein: CASRPGTSGKETQYF. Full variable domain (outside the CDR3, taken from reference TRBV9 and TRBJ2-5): DSGVTQTPKHLITATGQRVTLRCSPRSGDLSVYWYQQSLDQGLQFLIQYYNGEERAKGNILERFSAQQFPDLHSELNLSSLELGDSALYFCASRPGTSGKETQYFGPGTRLLVL.

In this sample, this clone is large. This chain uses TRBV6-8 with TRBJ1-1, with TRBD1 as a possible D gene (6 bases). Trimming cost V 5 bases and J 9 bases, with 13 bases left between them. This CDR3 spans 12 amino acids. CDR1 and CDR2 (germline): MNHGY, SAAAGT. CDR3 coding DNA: TGTGCCAGCAGTCCCGACAGGAGGAAAGCTTTCTTT. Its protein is CASSPDRRKAFF.